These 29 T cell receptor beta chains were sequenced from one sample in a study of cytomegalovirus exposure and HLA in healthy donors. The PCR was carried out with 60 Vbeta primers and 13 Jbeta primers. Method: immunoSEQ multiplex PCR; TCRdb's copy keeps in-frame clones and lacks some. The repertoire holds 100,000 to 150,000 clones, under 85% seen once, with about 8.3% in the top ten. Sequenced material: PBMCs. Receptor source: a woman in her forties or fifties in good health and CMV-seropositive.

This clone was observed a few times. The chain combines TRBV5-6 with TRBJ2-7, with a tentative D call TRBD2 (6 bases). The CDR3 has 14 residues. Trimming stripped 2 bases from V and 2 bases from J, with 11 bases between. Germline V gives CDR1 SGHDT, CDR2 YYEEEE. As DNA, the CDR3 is TGTGCCAGCAGCTTCTCCGGGAGAGCCTACGAGCAGTACTTC. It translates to CASSFSGRAYEQYF. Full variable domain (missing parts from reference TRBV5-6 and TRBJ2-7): DAGVTQSPTHLIKTRGQQVTLRCSPKSGHDTVSWYQQALGQGPQFIFQYYEEEERQRGNFPDRFSGHQFPNYSSELNVNALLLGDSALYLCASSFSGRAYEQYFGPGTRLTVT.

CDR3 loop: CASSFRDRGGETQYF. In nucleotides, the CDR3 is TGTGCCAGCAGCTTTCGAGACAGGGGGGGAGAGACCCAGTACTTC. The chain recombines TRBV5-4 with TRBJ2-5; TRBD1 matches at 9 bases. Losses at the gene ends were 2 bases for V and 4 bases for J; bases not matched to a gene: 6. From germline, CDR1 is SGHNT and CDR2 YYREEE (reference sequence). CDR3 length equals 15 residues.

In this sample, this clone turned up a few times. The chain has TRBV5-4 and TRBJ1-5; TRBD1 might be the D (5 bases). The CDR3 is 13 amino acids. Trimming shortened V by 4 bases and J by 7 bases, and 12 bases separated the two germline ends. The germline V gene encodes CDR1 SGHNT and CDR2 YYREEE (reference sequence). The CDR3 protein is CASSLGGDQPQHF. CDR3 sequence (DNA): TGTGCCAGCAGCCTCGGGGGGGACCAGCCCCAGCATTTT. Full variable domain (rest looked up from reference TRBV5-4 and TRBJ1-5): ETGVTQSPTHLIKTRGQQVTLRCSSQSGHNTVSWYQQALGQGPQFIFQYYREEENGRGNFPPRFSGLQFPNYSSELNVNALELDDSALYLCASSLGGDQPQHFGDGTRLSIL.

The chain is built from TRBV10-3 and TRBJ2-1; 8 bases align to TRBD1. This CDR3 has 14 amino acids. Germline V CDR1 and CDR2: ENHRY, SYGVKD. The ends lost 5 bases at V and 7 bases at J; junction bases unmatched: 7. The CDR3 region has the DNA TGTGCCATCAGTTCGACAGGGGCCGAAAATGAGCAGTTCTTC. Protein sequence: CAISSTGAENEQFF.

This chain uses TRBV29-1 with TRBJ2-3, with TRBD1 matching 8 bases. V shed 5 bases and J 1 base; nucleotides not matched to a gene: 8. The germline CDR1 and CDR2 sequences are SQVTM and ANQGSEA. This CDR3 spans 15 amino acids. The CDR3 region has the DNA TGCAGCGTTCACCGTGGACAGGGCCGCACAGATACGCAGTATTTT. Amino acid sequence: CSVHRGQGRTDTQYF.

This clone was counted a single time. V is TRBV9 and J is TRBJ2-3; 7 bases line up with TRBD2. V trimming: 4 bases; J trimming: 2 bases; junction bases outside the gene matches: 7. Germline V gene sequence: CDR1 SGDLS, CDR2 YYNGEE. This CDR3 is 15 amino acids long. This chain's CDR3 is CASSPQRGPTDTQYF. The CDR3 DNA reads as TGTGCCAGCAGCCCTCAGCGGGGACCCACAGATACGCAGTATTTT.

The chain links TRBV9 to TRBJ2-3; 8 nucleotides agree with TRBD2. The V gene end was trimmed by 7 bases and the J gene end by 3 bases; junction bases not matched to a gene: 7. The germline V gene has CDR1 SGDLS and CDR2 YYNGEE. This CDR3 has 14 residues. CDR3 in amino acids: CASDQGGRTDTQYF. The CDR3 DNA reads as TGTGCCAGCGACCAAGGCGGGAGGACAGATACGCAGTATTTT.

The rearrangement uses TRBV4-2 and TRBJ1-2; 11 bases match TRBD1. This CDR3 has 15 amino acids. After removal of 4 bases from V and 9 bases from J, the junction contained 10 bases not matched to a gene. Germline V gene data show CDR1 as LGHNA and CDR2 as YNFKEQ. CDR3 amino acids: CASSRNVGQGVSYTF. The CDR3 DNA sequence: TGTGCCAGCAGCCGGAATGTGGGACAGGGGGTAAGCTACACCTTC.

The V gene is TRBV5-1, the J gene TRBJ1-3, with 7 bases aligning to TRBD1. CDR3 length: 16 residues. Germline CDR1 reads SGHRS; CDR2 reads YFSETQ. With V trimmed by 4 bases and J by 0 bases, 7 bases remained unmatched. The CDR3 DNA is TGCGCCAGCAGCGACCGGGACAGCAGCTCTGGAAACACCATATATTTT. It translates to CASSDRDSSSGNTIYF.

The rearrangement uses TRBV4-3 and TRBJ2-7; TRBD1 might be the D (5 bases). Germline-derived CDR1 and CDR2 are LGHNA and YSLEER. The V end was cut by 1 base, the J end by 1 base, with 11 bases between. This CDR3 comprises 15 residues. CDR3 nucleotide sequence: TGCGCCAGCAGCCAAGGGTGGGGCCGATCCTACGAGCAGTACTTC. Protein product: CASSQGWGRSYEQYF.

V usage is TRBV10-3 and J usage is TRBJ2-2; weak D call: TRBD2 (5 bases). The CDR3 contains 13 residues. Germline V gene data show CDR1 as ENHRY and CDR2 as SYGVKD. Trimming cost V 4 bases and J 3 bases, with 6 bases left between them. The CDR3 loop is CAISGRDTGELFF. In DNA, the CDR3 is TGTGCCATCAGTGGGCGGGACACCGGGGAGCTGTTTTTT.

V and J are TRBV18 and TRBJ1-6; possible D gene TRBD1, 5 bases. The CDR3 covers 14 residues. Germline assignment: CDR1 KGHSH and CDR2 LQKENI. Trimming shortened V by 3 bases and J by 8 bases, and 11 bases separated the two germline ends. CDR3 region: CASSPGGDDSPLHF. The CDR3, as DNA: TGTGCCAGCTCACCCGGGGGGGATGATTCACCCCTCCACTTT. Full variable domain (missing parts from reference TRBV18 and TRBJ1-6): NAGVMQNPRHLVRRRGQEARLRCSPMKGHSHVYWYRQLPEEGLKFMVYLQKENIIDESGMPKERFSAEFPKEGPSILRIQQVVRGDSAAYFCASSPGGDDSPLHFGNGTRLTVT.

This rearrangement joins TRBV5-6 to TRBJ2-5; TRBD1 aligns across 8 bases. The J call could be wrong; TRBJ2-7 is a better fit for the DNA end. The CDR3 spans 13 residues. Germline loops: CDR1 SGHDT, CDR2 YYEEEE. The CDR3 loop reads CASNVQGGYEQYF. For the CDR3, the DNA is TGTGCCAGCAACGTACAGGGGGGCTACGAGCAGTACTTC.

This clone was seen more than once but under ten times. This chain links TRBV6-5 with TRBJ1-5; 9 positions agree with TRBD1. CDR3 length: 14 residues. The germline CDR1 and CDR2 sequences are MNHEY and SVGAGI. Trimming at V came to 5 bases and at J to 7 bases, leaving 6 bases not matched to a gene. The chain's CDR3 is CASSPQGAGQPQHF. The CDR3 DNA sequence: TGTGCCAGCAGTCCACAGGGGGCCGGACAGCCCCAGCATTTT.

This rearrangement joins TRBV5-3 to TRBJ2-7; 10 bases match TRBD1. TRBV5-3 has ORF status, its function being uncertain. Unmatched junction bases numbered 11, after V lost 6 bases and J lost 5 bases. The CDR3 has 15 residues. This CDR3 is CARITSDRGYHEQYF. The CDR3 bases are TGTGCCAGAATAACCTCGGACAGGGGGTATCACGAGCAGTACTTC.

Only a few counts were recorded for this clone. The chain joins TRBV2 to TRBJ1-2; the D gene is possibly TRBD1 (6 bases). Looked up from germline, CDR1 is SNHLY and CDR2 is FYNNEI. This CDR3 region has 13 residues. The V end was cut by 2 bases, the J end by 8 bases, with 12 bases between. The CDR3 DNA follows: TGTGCCAGCAGTGAATTAACAGGGAGAGGCTACACCTTC. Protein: CASSELTGRGYTF. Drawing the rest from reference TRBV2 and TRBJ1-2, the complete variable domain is EPEVTQTPSHQVTQMGQEVILRCVPISNHLYFYWYRQILGQKVEFLVSFYNNEISEKSEIFDDQFSVERPDGSNFTLKIRSTKLEDSAMYFCASSELTGRGYTFGSGTRLTVV.

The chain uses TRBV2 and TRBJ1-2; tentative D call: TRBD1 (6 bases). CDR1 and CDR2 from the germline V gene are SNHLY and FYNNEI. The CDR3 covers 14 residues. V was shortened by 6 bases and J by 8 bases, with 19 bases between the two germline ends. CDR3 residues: CASSRTAPGGGYTF. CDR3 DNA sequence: TGTGCCAGCAGCCGGACAGCGCCTGGGGGAGGCTACACCTTC.

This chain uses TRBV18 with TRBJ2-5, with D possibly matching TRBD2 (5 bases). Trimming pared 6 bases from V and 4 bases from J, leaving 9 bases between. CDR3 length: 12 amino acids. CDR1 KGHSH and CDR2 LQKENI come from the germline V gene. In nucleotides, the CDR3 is TGTGCCAGCTCGCTACTAGGAGAGACCCAGTACTTC. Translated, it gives CASSLLGETQYF.

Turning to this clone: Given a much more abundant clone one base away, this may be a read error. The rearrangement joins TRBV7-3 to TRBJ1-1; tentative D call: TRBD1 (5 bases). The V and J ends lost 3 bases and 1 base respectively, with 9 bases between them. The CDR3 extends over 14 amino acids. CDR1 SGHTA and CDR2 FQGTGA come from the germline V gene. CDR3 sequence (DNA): TGTGCCAGCAGCTTGGGACTGACGAACACTGAAGCTTTCTTT. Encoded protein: CASSLGLTNTEAFF.

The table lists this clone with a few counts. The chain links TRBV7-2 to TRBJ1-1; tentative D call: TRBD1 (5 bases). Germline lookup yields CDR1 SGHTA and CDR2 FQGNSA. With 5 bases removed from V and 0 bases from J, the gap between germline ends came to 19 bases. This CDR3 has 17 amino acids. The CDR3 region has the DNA TGTGCCAGCAGCCCTCGAAGGCAGACAGTTTTGAACACTGAAGCTTTCTTT. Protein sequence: CASSPRRQTVLNTEAFF.

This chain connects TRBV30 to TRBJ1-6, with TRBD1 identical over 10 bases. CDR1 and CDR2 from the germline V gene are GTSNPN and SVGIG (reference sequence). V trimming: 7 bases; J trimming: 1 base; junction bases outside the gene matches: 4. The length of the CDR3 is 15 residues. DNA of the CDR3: TGTGCCTTGAGGACAGGGGGTTCCTATAATTCACCCCTCCACTTT. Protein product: CALRTGGSYNSPLHF.

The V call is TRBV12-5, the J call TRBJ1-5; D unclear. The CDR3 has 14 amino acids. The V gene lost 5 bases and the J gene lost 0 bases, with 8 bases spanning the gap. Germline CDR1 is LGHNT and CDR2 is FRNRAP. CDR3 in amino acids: CASGPGYSNQPQHF. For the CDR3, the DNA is TGTGCTAGTGGTCCGGGGTATAGCAATCAGCCCCAGCATTTT.

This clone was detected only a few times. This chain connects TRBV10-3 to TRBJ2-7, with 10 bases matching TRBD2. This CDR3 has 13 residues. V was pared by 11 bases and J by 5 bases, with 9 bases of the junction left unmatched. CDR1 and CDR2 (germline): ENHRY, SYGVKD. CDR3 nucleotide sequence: TGTGCCGCAATGAGCGGGAGGGGGGACGAGCAGTACTTC. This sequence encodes CAAMSGRGDEQYF.

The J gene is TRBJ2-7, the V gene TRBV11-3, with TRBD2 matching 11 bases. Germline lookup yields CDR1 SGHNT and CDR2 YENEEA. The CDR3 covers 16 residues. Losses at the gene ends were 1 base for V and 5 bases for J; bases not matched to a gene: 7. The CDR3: CASSLGGTSGSHEQYF. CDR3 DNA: TGTGCCAGCAGCTTAGGGGGGACTAGCGGTTCTCACGAGCAGTACTTC.

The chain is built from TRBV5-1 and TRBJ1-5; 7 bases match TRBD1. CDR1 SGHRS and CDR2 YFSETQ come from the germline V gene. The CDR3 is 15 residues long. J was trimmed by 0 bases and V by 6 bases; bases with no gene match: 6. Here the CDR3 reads CASTPGQHSNQPQHF. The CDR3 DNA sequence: TGCGCCAGCACCCCGGGACAGCATAGCAATCAGCCCCAGCATTTT.

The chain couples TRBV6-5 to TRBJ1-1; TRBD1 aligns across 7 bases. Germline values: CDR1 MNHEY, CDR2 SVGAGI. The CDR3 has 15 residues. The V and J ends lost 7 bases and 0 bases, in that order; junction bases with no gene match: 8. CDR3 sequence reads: CASKGRTGVNTEAFF. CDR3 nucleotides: TGTGCCAGCAAGGGGAGGACAGGCGTGAACACTGAAGCTTTCTTT.

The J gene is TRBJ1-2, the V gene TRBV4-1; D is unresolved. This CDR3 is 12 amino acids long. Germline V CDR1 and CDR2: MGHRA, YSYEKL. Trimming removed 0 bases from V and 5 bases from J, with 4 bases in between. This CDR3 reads CASSQDQYGYTF. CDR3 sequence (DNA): TGCGCCAGCAGCCAAGATCAGTATGGCTACACCTTC.

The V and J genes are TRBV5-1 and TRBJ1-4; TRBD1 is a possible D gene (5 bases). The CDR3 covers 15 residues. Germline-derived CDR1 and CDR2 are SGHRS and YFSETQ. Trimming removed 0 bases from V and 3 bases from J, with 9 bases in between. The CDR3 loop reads CASSLGGGANEKLFF. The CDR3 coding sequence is TGCGCCAGCAGCTTGGGTGGAGGGGCTAATGAAAAACTGTTTTTT.

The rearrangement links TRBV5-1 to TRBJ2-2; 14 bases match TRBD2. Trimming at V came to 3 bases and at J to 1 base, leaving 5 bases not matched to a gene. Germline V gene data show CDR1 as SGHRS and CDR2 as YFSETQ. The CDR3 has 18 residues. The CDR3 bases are TGCGCCAGCAGCTCAAGACTAGCGGGAGGGGGGAACACCGGGGAGCTGTTTTTT. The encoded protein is CASSSRLAGGGNTGELFF.